The rows below give T cell receptor beta chains drawn from one sample of a study of blood T cell repertoires in COVID-19. Sequencing used immunoSEQ multiplex PCR; TCRdb keeps in-frame clones, though not all of them. The sample holds around 310,000 clones, around 91% seen once. Sequencing was done on a sample of peripheral blood. The origin of the receptors is a woman aged 40 to 50 with COVID-19, enrolled during active disease. The CDR3 runs from the conserved cysteine through the conserved F or W. D genes are given only for firm matches. Clone size is not always given. Where it is, it says once, few, many or a class for expanded clones.

size	length	V	D	J	DNA	CDR3
-	14	TRBV25-1	TRBD1	TRBJ2-7	TGTGCCAGCAGTTCCCCGGGGACAGGGAACGAGCAGTACTTC	CASSSPGTGNEQYF
-	13	TRBV12-3/TRBV12-4	-	TRBJ2-1	TGTGCCAGCAGTTTGCGAGCTGTTGCAGAGCAGTTCTTC	CASSLRAVAEQFF
-	16	TRBV14	TRBD1	TRBJ2-1	TGTGCCAGCAGCCAAGTACCGGGACAGGGGGACAATGAGCAGTTCTTC	CASSQVPGQGDNEQFF
-	14	TRBV5-6	-	TRBJ2-7	TGTGCCAGCAGCCGCCGGGACTCTCGCTACGAGCAGTACTTC	CASSRRDSRYEQYF
-	16	TRBV3-1/TRBV3-2	TRBD2	TRBJ2-2	TGTGCCAGCAGCGCAACCCAGGGCGGGAGAACCGGGGAGCTGTTTTTT	CASSATQGGRTGELFF
-	15	TRBV7-2	TRBD2	TRBJ2-4	TGTGCCAGCGGCTCGGGGGAGGGGAAGAAAAACATTCAGTACTTC	CASGSGEGKKNIQYF
few	15	TRBV10-1	-	TRBJ2-7	TGCGCCAGCAGTGAAACAGATCGGTGGCTCTACGAGCAGTACTTC	CASSETDRWLYEQYF
-	15	TRBV7-2	-	TRBJ2-4	TGTGCCAGCAGCATCAGACACTTAGCCAAAAACATTCAGTACTTC	CASSIRHLAKNIQYF
-	15	TRBV27	TRBD2	TRBJ2-7	TGTGCCAGCAGTCTCCATTTTAGCGGGGGGTACGAGCAGTACTTC	CASSLHFSGGYEQYF
-	14	TRBV6-2/TRBV6-3	-	TRBJ1-6	TGTGCCAGCAGTTACAAGCAGGATAATTCACCCCTCCACTTT	CASSYKQDNSPLHF
-	16	TRBV28	-	TRBJ1-2	TGTGCCAGCAGTTCGCCGCCGGGACTCCAAACGGGAGGCTACACCTTC	CASSSPPGLQTGGYTF
-	16	TRBV7-9	TRBD1	TRBJ1-1	TGTGCCAGCAGCTTACCCGACAGGGAGGATAACACTGAAGCTTTCTTT	CASSLPDREDNTEAFF
-	14	TRBV28	TRBD1	TRBJ2-7	TGTGCCAGCAGTCGGGACAGGGTTGACTACGAGCAGTACTTC	CASSRDRVDYEQYF
-	16	TRBV7-2	-	TRBJ2-5	TGTGCCAGCAGCTTATCACCCAGGCCGGGGGTTGAGACCCAGTACTTC	CASSLSPRPGVETQYF